This T cell receptor (beta chain) was recovered during a study of T cell responses to AZD1222 COVID-19 vaccine. Regarding the study as a whole: Baseline seropositivity occurred in only a handful of AZD1222 recipients. None of the repertoires were sampled until the peak T cell response had passed. Donors, mostly white British, included more females; clonal diversity was possibly underestimated. Spike-specific TCR breadth and depth grew following two AZD1222 doses.

Assay used: immunoSEQ multiplex PCR; TCRdb lists only in-frame clones, some missing. The sample holds around 92,000 clones; under 95% are singletons and the top ten take 22%. For this clone: What it binds is not known.

The sequence came from an adult in good health. The sequencing here drew on peripheral blood, taken on day 0 of AZD1222 vaccination.

In nucleotides, the CDR3 is TGTGCCAGCAGCACGGACTGGGGGGCGCAGTATTTT. Residues: CASSTDWGAQYF. The chain combines TRBV7-2 with TRBJ2-3, with TRBD2 as a possible D gene (6 bases). The CDR3 is 12 residues long. Per the germline V gene, CDR1 is SGHTA and CDR2 is FQGNSA. V lost 5 bases to trimming and J lost 10 bases, with 13 bases between them. The full variable domain, with the rest looked up from reference TRBV7-2 and TRBJ2-3, is GAGVSQSPSNKVTEKGKDVELRCDPISGHTALYWYRQSLGQGLEFLIYFQGNSAPDKSGLPSDRFSAERTGGSVSTLTIQRTQQEDSAVYLCASSTDWGAQYFGPGTRLTVL.